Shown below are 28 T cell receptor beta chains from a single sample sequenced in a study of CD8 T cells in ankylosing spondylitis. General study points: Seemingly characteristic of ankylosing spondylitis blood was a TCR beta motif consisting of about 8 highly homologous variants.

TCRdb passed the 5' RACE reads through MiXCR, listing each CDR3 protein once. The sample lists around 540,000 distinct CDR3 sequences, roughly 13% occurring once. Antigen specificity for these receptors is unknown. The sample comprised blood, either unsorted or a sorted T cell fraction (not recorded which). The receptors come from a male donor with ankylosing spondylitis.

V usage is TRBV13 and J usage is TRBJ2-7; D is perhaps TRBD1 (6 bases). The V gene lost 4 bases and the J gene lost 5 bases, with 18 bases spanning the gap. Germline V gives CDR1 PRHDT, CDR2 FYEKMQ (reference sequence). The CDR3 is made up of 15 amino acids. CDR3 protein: CASSSGQPPLDEQYF. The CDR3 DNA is TGTGCCAGCAGCTCAGGACAGCCTCCTTTGGACGAGCAGTACTTC.

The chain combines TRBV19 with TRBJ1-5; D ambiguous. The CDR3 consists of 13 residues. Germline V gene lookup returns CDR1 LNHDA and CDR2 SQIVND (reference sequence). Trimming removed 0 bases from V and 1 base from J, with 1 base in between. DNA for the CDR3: TGTGCCAGTAGTATAGAGAGCAATCAGCCCCAGCATTTT. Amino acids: CASSIESNQPQHF.

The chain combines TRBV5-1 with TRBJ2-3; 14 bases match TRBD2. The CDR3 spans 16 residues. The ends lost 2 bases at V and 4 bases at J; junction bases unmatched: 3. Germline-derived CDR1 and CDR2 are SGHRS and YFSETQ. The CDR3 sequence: CASSFRLAGGPDTQYF. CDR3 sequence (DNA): TGCGCCAGCAGCTTTCGACTAGCGGGAGGGCCAGATACGCAGTATTTT. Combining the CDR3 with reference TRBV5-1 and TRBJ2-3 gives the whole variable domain KAGVTQTPRYLIKTRGQQVTLSCSPISGHRSVSWYQQTPGQGLQFLFEYFSETQRNKGNFPGRFSGRQFSNSRSEMNVSTLELGDSALYLCASSFRLAGGPDTQYFGPGTRLTVL.

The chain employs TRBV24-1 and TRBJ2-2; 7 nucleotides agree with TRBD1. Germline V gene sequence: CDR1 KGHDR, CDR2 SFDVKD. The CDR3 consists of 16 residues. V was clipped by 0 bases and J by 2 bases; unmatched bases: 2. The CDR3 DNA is TGTGCCACCAGTGATTTGGGGGACAGAAACACCGGGGAGCTGTTTTTT. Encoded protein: CATSDLGDRNTGELFF.

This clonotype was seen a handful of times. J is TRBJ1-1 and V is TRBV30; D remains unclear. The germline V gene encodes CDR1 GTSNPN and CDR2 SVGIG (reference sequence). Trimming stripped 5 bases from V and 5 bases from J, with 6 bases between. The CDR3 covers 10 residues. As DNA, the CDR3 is TGTGCCTGGGGGTGGACTGAAGCTTTCTTT. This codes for CAWGWTEAFF.

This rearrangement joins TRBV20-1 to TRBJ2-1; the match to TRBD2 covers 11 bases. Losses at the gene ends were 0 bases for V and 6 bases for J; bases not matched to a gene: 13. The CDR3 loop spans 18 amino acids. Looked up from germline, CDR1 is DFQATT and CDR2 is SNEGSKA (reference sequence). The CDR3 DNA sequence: TGCAGTGCTAGAGATCTTTTTAGTGGACTAGCGGGTAGCAATGAGCAGTTCTTC. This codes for CSARDLFSGLAGSNEQFF.

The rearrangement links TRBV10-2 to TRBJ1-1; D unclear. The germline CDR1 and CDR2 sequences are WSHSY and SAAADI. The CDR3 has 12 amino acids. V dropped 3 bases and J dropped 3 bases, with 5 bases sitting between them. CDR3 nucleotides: TGCGCCAGCAGTGATAGACACACTGAAGCTTTCTTT. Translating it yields CASSDRHTEAFF.

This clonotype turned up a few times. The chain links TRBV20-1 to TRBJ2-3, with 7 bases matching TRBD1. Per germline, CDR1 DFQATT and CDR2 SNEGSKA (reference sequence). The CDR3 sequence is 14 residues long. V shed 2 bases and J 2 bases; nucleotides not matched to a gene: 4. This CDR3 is CSARLGTVTDTQYF. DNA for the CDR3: TGCAGTGCTAGACTCGGGACAGTCACAGATACGCAGTATTTT.

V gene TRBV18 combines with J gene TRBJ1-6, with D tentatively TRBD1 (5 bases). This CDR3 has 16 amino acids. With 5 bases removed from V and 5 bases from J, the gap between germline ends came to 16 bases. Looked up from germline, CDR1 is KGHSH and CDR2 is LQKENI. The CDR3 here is CASSRSRDVDNSPLHF. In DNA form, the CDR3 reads TGTGCCAGCTCAAGGTCCCGGGACGTCGATAATTCACCCCTCCACTTT.

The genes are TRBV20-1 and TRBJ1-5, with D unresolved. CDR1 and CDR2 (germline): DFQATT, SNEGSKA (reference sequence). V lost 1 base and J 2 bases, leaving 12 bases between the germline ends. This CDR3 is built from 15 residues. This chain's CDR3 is CSARGERWGNQPQHF. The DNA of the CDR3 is TGCAGTGCTAGAGGGGAACGGTGGGGCAATCAGCCCCAGCATTTT.

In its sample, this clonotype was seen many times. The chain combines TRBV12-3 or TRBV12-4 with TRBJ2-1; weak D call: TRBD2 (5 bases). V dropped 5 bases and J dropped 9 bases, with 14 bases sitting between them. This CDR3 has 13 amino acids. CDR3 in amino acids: CASSPTRVGEQFF. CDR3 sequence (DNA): TGTGCCAGCAGTCCAACTAGGGTCGGTGAGCAGTTCTTC.

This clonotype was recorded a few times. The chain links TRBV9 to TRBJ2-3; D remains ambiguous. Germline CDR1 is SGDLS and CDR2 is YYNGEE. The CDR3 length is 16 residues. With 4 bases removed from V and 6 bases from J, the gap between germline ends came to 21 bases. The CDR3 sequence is CASSSRAPEGRDTQYF. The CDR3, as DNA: TGTGCCAGCAGCTCCCGGGCTCCAGAAGGACGGGATACGCAGTATTTT.

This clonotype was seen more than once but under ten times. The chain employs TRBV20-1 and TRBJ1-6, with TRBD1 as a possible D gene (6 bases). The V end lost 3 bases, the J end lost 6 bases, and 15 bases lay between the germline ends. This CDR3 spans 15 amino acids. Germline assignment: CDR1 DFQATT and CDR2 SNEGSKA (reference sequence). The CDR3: CSARNRDMSNSPLHF. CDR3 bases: TGCAGTGCTAGGAACCGGGACATGTCTAATTCACCCCTCCACTTT.

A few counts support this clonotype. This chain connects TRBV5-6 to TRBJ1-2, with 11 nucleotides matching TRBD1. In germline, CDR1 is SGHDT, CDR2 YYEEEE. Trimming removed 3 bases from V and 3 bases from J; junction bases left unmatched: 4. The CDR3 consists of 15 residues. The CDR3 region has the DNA TGTGCCAGCAGCTCTGGACAGGGGGCGTACTATGGCTACACCTTC. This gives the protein CASSSGQGAYYGYTF.

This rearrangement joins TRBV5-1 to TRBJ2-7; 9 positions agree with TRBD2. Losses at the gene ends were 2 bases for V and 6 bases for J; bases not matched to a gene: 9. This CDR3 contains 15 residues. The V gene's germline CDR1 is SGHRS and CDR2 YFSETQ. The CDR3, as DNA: TGCGCCAGCAGCTTAGCTAGCGGGAACGGGGGCGAGCAGTACTTC. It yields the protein CASSLASGNGGEQYF. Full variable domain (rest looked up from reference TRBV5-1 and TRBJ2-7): KAGVTQTPRYLIKTRGQQVTLSCSPISGHRSVSWYQQTPGQGLQFLFEYFSETQRNKGNFPGRFSGRQFSNSRSEMNVSTLELGDSALYLCASSLASGNGGEQYFGPGTRLTVT.

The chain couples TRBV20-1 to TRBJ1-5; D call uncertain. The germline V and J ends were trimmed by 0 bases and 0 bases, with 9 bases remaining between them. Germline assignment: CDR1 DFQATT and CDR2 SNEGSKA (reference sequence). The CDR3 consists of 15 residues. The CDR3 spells CSARDLVYSNQPQHF. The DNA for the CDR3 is TGCAGTGCTAGAGATCTGGTTTATAGCAATCAGCCCCAGCATTTT.

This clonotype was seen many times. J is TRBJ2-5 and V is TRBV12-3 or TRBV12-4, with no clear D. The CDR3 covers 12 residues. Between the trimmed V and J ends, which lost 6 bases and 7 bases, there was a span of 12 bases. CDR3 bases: TGTGCCAGCAGAGGACGGTCATGGACCCAGTACTTC. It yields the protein CASRGRSWTQYF.

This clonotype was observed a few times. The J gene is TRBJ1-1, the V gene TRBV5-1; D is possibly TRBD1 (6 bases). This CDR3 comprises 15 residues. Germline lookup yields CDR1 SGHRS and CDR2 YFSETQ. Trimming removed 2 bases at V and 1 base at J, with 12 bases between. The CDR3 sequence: CASSFLTGENTEAFF. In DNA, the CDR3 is TGCGCCAGCAGCTTCCTGACAGGCGAGAACACTGAAGCTTTCTTT.

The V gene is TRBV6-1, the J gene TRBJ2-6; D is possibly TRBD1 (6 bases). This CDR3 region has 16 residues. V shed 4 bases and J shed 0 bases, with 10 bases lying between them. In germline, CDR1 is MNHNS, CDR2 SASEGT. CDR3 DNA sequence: TGTGCCAGCAGTGGGACAGCAGACTCTGGGGCCAACGTCCTGACTTTC. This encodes CASSGTADSGANVLTF.

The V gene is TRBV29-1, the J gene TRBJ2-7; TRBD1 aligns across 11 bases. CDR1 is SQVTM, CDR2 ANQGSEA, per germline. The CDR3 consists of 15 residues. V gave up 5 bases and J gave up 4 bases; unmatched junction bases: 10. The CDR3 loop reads CSVFGFGQGAYEQYF. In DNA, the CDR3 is TGCAGCGTTTTTGGTTTCGGACAGGGGGCGTACGAGCAGTACTTC.

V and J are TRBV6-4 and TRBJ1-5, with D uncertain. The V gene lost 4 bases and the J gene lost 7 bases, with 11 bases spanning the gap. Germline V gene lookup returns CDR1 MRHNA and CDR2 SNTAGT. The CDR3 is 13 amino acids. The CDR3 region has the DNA TGTGCCAGCAGTGCCGAGGTACGGCAGCCCCAGCATTTT. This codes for CASSAEVRQPQHF.

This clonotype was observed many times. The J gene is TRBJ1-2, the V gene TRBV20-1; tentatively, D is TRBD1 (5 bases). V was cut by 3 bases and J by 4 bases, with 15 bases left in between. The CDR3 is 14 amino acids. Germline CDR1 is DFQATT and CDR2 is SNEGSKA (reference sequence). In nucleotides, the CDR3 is TGCAGTGCTAGCGAAGGACAACCGGCCTATGGCTACACCTTC. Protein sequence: CSASEGQPAYGYTF.

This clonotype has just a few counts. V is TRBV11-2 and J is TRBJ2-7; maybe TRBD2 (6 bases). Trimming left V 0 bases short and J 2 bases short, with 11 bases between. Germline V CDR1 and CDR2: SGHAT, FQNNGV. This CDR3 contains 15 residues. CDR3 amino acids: CASSLEGTLPYEQYF. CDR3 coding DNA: TGTGCCAGCAGCTTAGAGGGGACTCTCCCCTACGAGCAGTACTTC.

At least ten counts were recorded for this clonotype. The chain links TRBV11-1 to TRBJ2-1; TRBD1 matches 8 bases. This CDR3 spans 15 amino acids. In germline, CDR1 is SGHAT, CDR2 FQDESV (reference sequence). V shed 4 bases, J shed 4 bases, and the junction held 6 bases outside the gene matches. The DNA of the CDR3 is TGTGCCAGCAGCTCGTCCCGGGACAGGTACAATGAGCAGTTCTTC. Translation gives CASSSSRDRYNEQFF.

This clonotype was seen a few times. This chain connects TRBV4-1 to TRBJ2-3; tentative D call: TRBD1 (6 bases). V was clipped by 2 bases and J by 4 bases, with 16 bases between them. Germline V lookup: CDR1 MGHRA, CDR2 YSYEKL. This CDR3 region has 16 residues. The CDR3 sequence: CASSQMGHSGADTQYF. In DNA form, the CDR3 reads TGCGCCAGCAGCCAAATGGGACACTCTGGGGCAGATACGCAGTATTTT.

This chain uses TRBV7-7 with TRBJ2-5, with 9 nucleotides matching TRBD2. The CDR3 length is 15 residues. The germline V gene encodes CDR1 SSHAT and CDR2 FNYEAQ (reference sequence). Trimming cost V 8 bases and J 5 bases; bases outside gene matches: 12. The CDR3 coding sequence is TGTGCCAGCCGTCCTGGAGCGGGAGGCATGGAGACCCAGTACTTC. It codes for CASRPGAGGMETQYF. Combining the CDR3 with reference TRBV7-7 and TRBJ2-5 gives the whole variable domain GAGVSQSPRYKVTKRGQDVTLRCDPISSHATLYWYQQALGQGPEFLTYFNYEAQPDKSGLPSDRFSAERPEGSISTLTIQRTEQRDSAMYRCASRPGAGGMETQYFGPGTRLLVL.

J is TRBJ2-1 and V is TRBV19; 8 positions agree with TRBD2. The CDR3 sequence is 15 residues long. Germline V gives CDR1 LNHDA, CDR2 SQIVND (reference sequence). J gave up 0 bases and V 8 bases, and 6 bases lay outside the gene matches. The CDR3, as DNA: TGTGCCAGTCGTACAGCGGGAGCCTCCTACAATGAGCAGTTCTTC. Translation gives CASRTAGASYNEQFF.

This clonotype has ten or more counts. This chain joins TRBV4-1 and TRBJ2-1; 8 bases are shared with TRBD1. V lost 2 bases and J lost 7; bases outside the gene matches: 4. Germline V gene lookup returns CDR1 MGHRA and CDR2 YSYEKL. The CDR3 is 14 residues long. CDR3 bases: TGCGCCAGCAGCCAACGGACAGGGTCGAATGAGCAGTTCTTC. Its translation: CASSQRTGSNEQFF.